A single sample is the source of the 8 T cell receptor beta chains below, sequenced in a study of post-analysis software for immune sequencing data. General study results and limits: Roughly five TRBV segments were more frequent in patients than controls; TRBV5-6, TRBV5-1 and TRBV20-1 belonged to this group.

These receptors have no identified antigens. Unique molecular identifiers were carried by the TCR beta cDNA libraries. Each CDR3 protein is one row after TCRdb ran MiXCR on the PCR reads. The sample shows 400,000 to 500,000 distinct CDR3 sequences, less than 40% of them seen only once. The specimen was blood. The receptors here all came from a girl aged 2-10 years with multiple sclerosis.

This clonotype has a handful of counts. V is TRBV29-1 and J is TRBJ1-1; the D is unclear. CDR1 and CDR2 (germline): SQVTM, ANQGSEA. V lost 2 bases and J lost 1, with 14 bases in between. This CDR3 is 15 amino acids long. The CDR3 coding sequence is TGCAGCGTTGAACCACTGGGTACCTGGAACACTGAAGCTTTCTTT. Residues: CSVEPLGTWNTEAFF.

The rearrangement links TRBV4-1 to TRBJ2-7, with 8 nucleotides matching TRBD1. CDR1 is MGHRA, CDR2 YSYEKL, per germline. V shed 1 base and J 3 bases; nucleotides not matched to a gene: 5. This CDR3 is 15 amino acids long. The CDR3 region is CASSQVPQGVYEQYF. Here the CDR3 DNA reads TGCGCCAGCAGCCAAGTCCCACAGGGGGTCTACGAGCAGTACTTC.

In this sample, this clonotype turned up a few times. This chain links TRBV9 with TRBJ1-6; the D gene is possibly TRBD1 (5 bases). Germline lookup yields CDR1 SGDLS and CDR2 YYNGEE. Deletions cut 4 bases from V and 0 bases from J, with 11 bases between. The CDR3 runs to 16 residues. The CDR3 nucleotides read TGTGCCAGCAGCCCCTGGGGGAGCTCCTATAATTCACCCCTCCACTTT. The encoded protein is CASSPWGSSYNSPLHF.

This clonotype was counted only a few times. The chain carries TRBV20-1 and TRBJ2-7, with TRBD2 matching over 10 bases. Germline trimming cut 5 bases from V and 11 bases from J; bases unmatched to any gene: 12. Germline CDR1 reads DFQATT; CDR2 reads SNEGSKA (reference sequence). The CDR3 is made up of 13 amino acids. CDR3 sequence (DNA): TGCAGTGCTGGACCATTTAATAGCGGGGGGAAGTACTTC. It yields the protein CSAGPFNSGGKYF.

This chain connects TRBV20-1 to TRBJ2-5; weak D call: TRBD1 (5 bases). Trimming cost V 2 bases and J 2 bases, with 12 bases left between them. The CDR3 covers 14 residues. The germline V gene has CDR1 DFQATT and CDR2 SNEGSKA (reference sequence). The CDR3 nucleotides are TGCAGTGCTAGAAAAGGGGCAGGACAAGAGACCCAGTACTTC. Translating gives CSARKGAGQETQYF.

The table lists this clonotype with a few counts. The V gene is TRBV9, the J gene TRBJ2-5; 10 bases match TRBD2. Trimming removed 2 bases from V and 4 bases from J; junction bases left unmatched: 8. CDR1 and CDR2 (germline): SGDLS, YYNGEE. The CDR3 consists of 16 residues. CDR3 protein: CASSVLGTSALETQYF. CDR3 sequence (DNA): TGTGCCAGCAGCGTCCTCGGGACTAGCGCCCTAGAGACCCAGTACTTC.

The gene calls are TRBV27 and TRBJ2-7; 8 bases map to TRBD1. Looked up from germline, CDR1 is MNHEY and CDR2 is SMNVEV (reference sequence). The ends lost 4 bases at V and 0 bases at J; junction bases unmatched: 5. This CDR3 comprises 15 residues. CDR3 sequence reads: CASSYQGASSYEQYF. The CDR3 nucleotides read TGTGCCAGCAGTTATCAGGGGGCCAGCTCCTACGAGCAGTACTTC.

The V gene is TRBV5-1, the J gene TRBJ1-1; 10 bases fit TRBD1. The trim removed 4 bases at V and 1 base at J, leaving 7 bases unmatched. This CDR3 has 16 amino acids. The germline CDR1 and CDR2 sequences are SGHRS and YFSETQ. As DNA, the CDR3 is TGCGCCAGCAGCCGCCGGACAGGGGGATCGAACACTGAAGCTTTCTTT. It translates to CASSRRTGGSNTEAFF.